This TCR beta chain was sequenced for a study of shared clonotypes between healthy human individuals. Sequenced by immunoSEQ multiplex PCR; TCRdb stores in-frame clones only, minus some. The table shows more than 2,000,000 clones, with 85% to 95% occurring only once. On this clone: The antigen is not known.

Germline CDR1 MGHRA, CDR2 YSYEKL. The CDR3 contains 15 residues. V shed 1 base and J shed 0 bases, with 7 bases lying between them. General study findings and limits: Naive subsets tended to show greater estimated richness than memory subsets. The study drew on few donors, limiting represented genetic and exposure-history diversity.

Material for sequencing was naive CD4+ T cells sorted from blood. Subset here: CD45RA+ positively selected. V and J are TRBV4-1 and TRBJ2-1; D perhaps matches TRBD1 (6 bases). The TCR originated in a man younger than 35 in good health. As DNA, the CDR3 is TGCGCCAGCAGCCAAGGAGGGGGCTCCTACAATGAGCAGTTCTTC. This translates into CASSQGGGSYNEQFF.